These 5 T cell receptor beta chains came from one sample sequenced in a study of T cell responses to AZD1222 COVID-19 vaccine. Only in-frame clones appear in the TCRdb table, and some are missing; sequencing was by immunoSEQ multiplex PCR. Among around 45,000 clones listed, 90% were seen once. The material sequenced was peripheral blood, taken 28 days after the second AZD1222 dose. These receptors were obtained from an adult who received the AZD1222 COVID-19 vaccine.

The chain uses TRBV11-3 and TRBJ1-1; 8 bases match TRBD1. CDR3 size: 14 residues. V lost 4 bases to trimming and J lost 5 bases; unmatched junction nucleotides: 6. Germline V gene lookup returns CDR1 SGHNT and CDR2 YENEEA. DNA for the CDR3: TGTGCCAGCAGCTCAGGGGACAGGCGGACTGAAGCTTTCTTT. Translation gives CASSSGDRRTEAFF. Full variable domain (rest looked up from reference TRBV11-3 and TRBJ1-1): EAGVVQSPRYKIIEKKQPVAFWCNPISGHNTLYWYLQNLGQGPELLIRYENEEAVDDSQLPKDRFSAERLKGVDSTLKIQPAELGDSAVYLCASSSGDRRTEAFFGQGTRLTVV.

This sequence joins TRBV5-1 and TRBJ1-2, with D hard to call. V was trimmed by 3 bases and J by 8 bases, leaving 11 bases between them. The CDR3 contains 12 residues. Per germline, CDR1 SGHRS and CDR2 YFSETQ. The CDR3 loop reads CASSWNEDGYTF. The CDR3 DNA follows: TGCGCCAGCAGCTGGAACGAGGACGGCTACACCTTC.

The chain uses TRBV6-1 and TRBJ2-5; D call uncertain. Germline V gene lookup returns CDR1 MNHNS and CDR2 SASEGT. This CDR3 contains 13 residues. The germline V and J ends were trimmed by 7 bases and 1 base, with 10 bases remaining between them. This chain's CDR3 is CASTQRFQETQYF. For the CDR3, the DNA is TGTGCCAGCACCCAGCGTTTCCAAGAGACCCAGTACTTC.

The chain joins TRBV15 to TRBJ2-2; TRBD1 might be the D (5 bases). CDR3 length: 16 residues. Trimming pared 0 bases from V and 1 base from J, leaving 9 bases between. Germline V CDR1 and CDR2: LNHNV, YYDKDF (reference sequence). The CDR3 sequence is CATSREAGRNTGELFF. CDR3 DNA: TGTGCCACCAGCAGAGAGGCAGGGCGGAACACCGGGGAGCTGTTTTTT.

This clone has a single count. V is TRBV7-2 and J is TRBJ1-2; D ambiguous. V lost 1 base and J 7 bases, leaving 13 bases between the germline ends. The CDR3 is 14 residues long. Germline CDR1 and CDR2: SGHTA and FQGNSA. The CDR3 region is CASSLVQSAGGYTF. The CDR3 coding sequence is TGTGCCAGCAGCTTAGTACAGTCGGCGGGTGGCTACACCTTC.